The 2 T cell receptor beta chains in this list originate from one sample, sequenced in a study of blood T cell repertoires in COVID-19. Method: immunoSEQ multiplex PCR; TCRdb's copy keeps in-frame clones and lacks some. The table lists 250,000 to 400,000 clones, under 90% of them singletons, with roughly 2.8% in the top ten. The specimen was peripheral blood. The source of these receptors is a young woman with COVID-19, enrolled during active disease.

The chain has TRBV15 and TRBJ2-7; a weak D match, TRBD2 (5 bases). V was shortened by 0 bases and J by 2 bases, with 11 bases between the two germline ends. Germline V gene sequence: CDR1 LNHNV, CDR2 YYDKDF (reference sequence). This CDR3 region has 15 residues. This CDR3 reads CATSRDTGETYEQYF. CDR3 coding DNA: TGTGCCACCAGCAGAGATACCGGGGAGACCTACGAGCAGTACTTC.

This chain connects TRBV3-1 (or the pseudogene TRBV3-2) to TRBJ1-1; 7 bases agree with TRBD1. Per the germline V gene, CDR1 is LGHDT and CDR2 is YNNKEL (reference sequence). The CDR3 is 16 amino acids. V was clipped by 0 bases and J by 1 base; unmatched bases: 5. DNA for the CDR3: TGTGCCAGCAGCCAAGATTCAAGGACAGGGAACACTGAAGCTTTCTTT. As protein: CASSQDSRTGNTEAFF.